This is a list of T cell receptor beta chains from one sample in a study of graft-versus-host responses after intestinal transplantation. No antigen has been identified for these receptors. The method was immunoSEQ multiplex PCR; TCRdb's version includes in-frame clones alone and lacks a portion of them. The sample shows 99,000 or so clones, 92% of them seen only once. Sequences were derived from unstimulated CD8+ T cells sorted from spleen or lymph node cells, sampled before transplant. These receptors all stem from a human donor who was the organ donor for an intestinal transplant. Both conserved end residues are part of each CDR3. A D gene is named only where the DNA matches it firmly. A clone size is listed for some rows: how often the clone was seen (once, few, many), or a class if it is expanded.

15	TRBJ1-3	TRBV11-2	.	.	CASSLGVGAGNTIYF	TGTGCCAGCAGCTTAGGGGTAGGGGCTGGAAACACCATATATTTT
16	TRBJ1-1	TRBV7-3	.	TRBD1	CASSRGTGNTNTEAFF	TGTGCCAGCAGCCGCGGGACAGGGAACACGAACACTGAAGCTTTCTTT
14	TRBJ2-7	TRBV5-1	.	.	CASSLGAILYEQYF	TGCGCCAGCAGCTTGGGGGCGATTCTCTACGAGCAGTACTTC
14	TRBJ1-5	TRBV6-1	.	TRBD1	CASSEGDSYQPQHF	TGTGCCAGCAGTGAAGGGGACAGCTATCAGCCCCAGCATTTT
15	TRBJ1-5	TRBV28	.	.	CASSLVTGSGQPQHF	TGTGCCAGCAGTTTGGTAACCGGGTCGGGGCAGCCCCAGCATTTT
13	TRBJ1-2	TRBV7-9	.	TRBD1	CASSPGQVYGYTF	TGTGCCAGCAGCCCGGGACAGGTCTATGGCTACACCTTC
20	TRBJ2-1	TRBV2	few	TRBD2	CASSDWTSVFQSSSYNEQFF	TGTGCCAGCAGTGATTGGACTAGCGTATTTCAGTCTAGTTCCTACAATGAGCAGTTCTTC
14	TRBJ2-7	TRBV6-5	.	.	CASSSQPGVDEQYF	TGTGCCAGCAGTTCTCAACCGGGGGTCGACGAGCAGTACTTC
15	TRBJ1-5	TRBV9	.	.	CASSTLPGANQPQHF	TGTGCCAGCAGCACTCTCCCAGGGGCAAATCAGCCCCAGCATTTT
14	TRBJ2-1	TRBV6-5	.	.	CASRLEALYNEQFF	TGTGCCAGCAGGCTGGAGGCCCTATACAATGAGCAGTTCTTC
16	TRBJ2-1	TRBV29-1	.	TRBD2	CSVEGSGLAVYNEQFF	TGCAGCGTTGAGGGGTCCGGACTAGCGGTCTACAATGAGCAGTTCTTC
17	TRBJ1-5	TRBV19	.	.	CASKLWQGLPSNQPQHF	TGTGCCAGTAAGTTGTGGCAGGGCCTCCCTAGCAATCAGCCCCAGCATTTT
13	TRBJ2-2	TRBV27	.	.	CASSLYETGELFF	TGTGCCAGCAGTTTATATGAGACCGGGGAGCTGTTTTTT
14	TRBJ2-2	TRBV5-1	.	TRBD1	CASSDRDGTGELFF	TGCGCCAGCAGCGACAGGGATGGAACCGGGGAGCTGTTTTTT
19	TRBJ2-7	TRBV28	.	TRBD2	CASSLSGTSGGNMDYEQYF	TGTGCCAGCAGTTTATCCGGGACTAGCGGGGGTAACATGGACTACGAGCAGTACTTC
17	TRBJ1-2	TRBV5-5	.	.	CASSLVGRGLLNYGYTF	TGTGCCAGCAGCTTGGTTGGTAGGGGCTTACTTAACTATGGCTACACCTTC
17	TRBJ1-1	TRBV13	.	TRBD1	CASSLSGTGGVNTEAFF	TGTGCCAGCAGCCTTTCAGGGACAGGGGGAGTGAACACTGAAGCTTTCTTT
13	TRBJ2-7	TRBV6-1	.	TRBD1	CASSMTGGYEQYF	TGTGCCAGCAGTATGACAGGGGGGTACGAGCAGTACTTC
14	TRBJ1-4	TRBV28	.	TRBD1	CASSLGQGNEKLFF	TGTGCCAGCAGTTTAGGACAGGGAAACGAAAAACTGTTTTTT
15	TRBJ2-5	TRBV2	.	.	CASSDWSGLQETQYF	TGTGCCAGCAGTGATTGGTCAGGCCTACAAGAGACCCAGTACTTC
18	TRBJ2-5	TRBV11-3	once	TRBD2	CASSFQTSGGVDVETQYF	TGTGCCAGCAGCTTCCAGACTAGCGGGGGGGTAGACGTAGAGACCCAGTACTTC
13	TRBJ1-1	TRBV27	.	.	CASSFPGGTEAFF	TGTGCCAGCAGTTTTCCGGGAGGCACTGAAGCTTTCTTT
13	TRBJ1-5	TRBV29-1	few	.	CSVAEGVGQPQHF	TGCAGCGTGGCAGAGGGAGTAGGGCAGCCCCAGCATTTT
12	TRBJ2-1	TRBV7-3	.	.	CASSFGGDEQFF	TGTGCCAGCAGCTTCGGTGGAGATGAGCAGTTCTTC
13	TRBJ1-1	TRBV27	once	.	CAVGGGSWTEAFF	TGTGCCGTGGGGGGGGGTAGTTGGACTGAAGCTTTCTTT
15	TRBJ2-7	TRBV11-2	.	.	CASSLTSGSSYEQYF	TGTGCCAGCAGCTTAACGTCGGGGTCCTCCTACGAGCAGTACTTC
11	TRBJ1-2	TRBV5-4	.	.	CASSLQGFYTF	TGTGCCAGCAGTCTACAGGGTTTTTACACCTTC
15	TRBJ1-5	TRBV27	.	.	CASSPGWRGNQPQHF	TGTGCCAGCAGTCCCGGTTGGAGAGGCAATCAGCCCCAGCATTTT
18	TRBJ2-6	TRBV7-3	.	TRBD1	CASSLTSGGLIGANVLTF	TGTGCCAGCAGCTTAACCTCAGGGGGATTGATTGGGGCCAACGTCCTGACTTTC
16	TRBJ2-2	TRBV7-9	.	TRBD1	CASRSIRDREPGELFF	TGTGCCAGCAGGTCAATCCGGGACAGGGAACCCGGGGAGCTGTTTTTT
19	TRBJ2-1	TRBV7-8	.	.	CASSLAGGVWAGAYNEQFF	TGTGCCAGCAGCTTAGCAGGGGGGGTCTGGGCGGGGGCCTACAATGAGCAGTTCTTC
15	TRBJ2-7	TRBV5-1	.	TRBD2	CASSGRGTSGDEQYF	TGCGCCAGCTCTGGGAGGGGGACTAGCGGGGACGAGCAGTACTTC
22	TRBJ1-3	TRBV2	.	TRBD1	CASSDPLLVGTEILTSGNTIYF	TGTGCCAGCAGTGACCCCCTTTTAGTCGGGACAGAGATTCTTACCTCTGGAAACACCATATATTTT
16	TRBJ2-3	TRBV2	.	TRBD2	CASSSRLAGEKDTQYF	TGTGCCAGCAGTAGCAGACTAGCGGGGGAGAAAGATACGCAGTATTTT
16	TRBJ1-2	TRBV28	.	TRBD1	CASSLGWTGGIYGYTF	TGTGCCAGCAGTTTAGGTTGGACAGGGGGCATTTATGGCTACACCTTC
19	TRBJ1-2	TRBV5-4	.	TRBD1	CASQNTSNRGRVGPYGYTF	TGTGCCAGCCAAAATACTTCAAACAGGGGGCGCGTGGGGCCGTATGGCTACACCTTC
15	TRBJ2-7	TRBV28	.	.	CASSFWDLAPYEQYF	TGTGCCAGCAGTTTTTGGGACTTAGCCCCCTACGAGCAGTACTTC
15	TRBJ2-3	TRBV6-6	.	TRBD2	CASPPRGRVTDTQYF	TGTGCCAGCCCCCCACGCGGGAGAGTAACAGATACGCAGTATTTT
12	TRBJ2-7	TRBV11-3	.	.	CASSLGTGEQYF	TGTGCCAGCAGCTTAGGTACAGGGGAGCAGTACTTC
16	TRBJ1-3	TRBV28	.	.	CASSLPLPGVRNTIYF	TGTGCCAGCAGTTTACCACTACCAGGGGTCAGAAACACCATATATTTT
14	TRBJ2-5	TRBV10-2	.	.	CASRTTKRRETQYF	TGCGCCAGCAGGACTACCAAGAGGCGAGAGACCCAGTACTTC
17	TRBJ2-7	TRBV25-1	.	.	CASSNKHGDTRPYEQYF	TGTGCCAGCAGTAACAAACATGGGGACACAAGACCTTACGAGCAGTACTTC
14	TRBJ1-4	TRBV10-1	.	TRBD1	CASSRTGKGEKLFF	TGCGCCAGCAGCCGGACAGGAAAGGGGGAAAAACTGTTTTTT
10	TRBJ2-1	TRBV20-1	.	.	CSAAQSEQFF	TGCAGTGCAGCACAGAGTGAGCAGTTCTTC
12	TRBJ2-7	TRBV14	.	.	CASKGGTYEQYF	TGTGCCAGTAAGGGCGGGACCTACGAGCAGTACTTC
15	TRBJ2-3	TRBV5-1	.	TRBD2	CASSSGTSGTDTQYF	TGCGCCAGCAGCTCGGGGACTAGCGGTACAGATACGCAGTATTTT
16	TRBJ1-6	TRBV6-1	.	.	CASSEGGEPYNSPLHF	TGTGCCAGCAGTGAAGGTGGAGAGCCCTATAATTCACCCCTCCACTTT
14	TRBJ2-1	TRBV10-2	.	TRBD2	CASTGGRGFYEQFF	TGCGCCAGCACCGGCGGGAGGGGCTTTTATGAGCAGTTCTTC
14	TRBJ1-1	TRBV4-1	.	.	CASSQDQGQPEAFF	TGCGCCAGCAGCCAAGATCAAGGACAGCCTGAAGCTTTCTTT
13	TRBJ1-1	TRBV15	.	.	CATRGGTVTEAFF	TGTGCCACCAGGGGGGGGACGGTAACTGAAGCTTTCTTT
15	TRBJ2-5	TRBV9	.	TRBD2	CASSVGLAGEETQYF	TGTGCCAGCAGCGTCGGACTAGCGGGAGAGGAGACCCAGTACTTC
14	TRBJ2-7	TRBV4-1	once	.	CASSLRQGSYEQYF	TGCGCCAGCAGCCTCAGGCAGGGGTCCTACGAGCAGTACTTC
19	TRBJ1-2	TRBV9	.	TRBD1	CASSGQPRVGTENNYGYTF	TGTGCCAGCAGCGGACAGCCTAGAGTGGGGACAGAGAACAACTATGGCTACACCTTC
15	TRBJ2-7	TRBV6-5	.	TRBD1	CASSYLQGAGYEQYF	TGTGCCAGCAGTTACCTCCAGGGGGCGGGGTACGAGCAGTACTTC
14	TRBJ1-2	TRBV5-4	.	TRBD1	CASTDRGQHYGYTF	TGTGCCAGCACCGACAGGGGACAACACTATGGCTACACCTTC
16	TRBJ2-3	TRBV13	once	TRBD2	CASSLTSGGAPDTQYF	TGTGCCAGCAGCCTCACTAGCGGGGGGGCGCCAGATACGCAGTATTTT
14	TRBJ2-1	TRBV10-2	.	.	CASSLTGSYNEQFF	TGCGCCAGCAGTTTGACAGGCTCCTACAATGAGCAGTTCTTC
15	TRBJ1-2	TRBV5-1	.	TRBD1	CASSIWTGKGYGYTF	TGCGCCAGCAGTATTTGGACAGGGAAGGGCTATGGCTACACCTTC
16	TRBJ2-7	TRBV9	.	TRBD1	CASSFDGTGGFYEQYF	TGTGCCAGCAGCTTCGACGGGACAGGGGGTTTTTACGAGCAGTACTTC